A single sample gave rise to the 2 T cell receptor beta chains below, sequenced in a study of identifying expanded T cells in peripheral blood. Produced via immunoSEQ multiplex PCR; TCRdb's table is partial and in-frame only. In the table there are 85,000 to 95,000 clones, about 88% of which are singletons. Sequencing was done on a sample of blood. These receptors all stem from a person between 18 and 75 years old in good health.

This clone appeared a few times. The CDR3 loop reads CASSDSTGPDTQYF. CDR3 coding DNA: TGTGCCAGCAGTGACTCGACAGGGCCAGATACGCAGTATTTT. The chain couples TRBV6-4 to TRBJ2-3; 7 bases align to TRBD1. The germline gives CDR1 MRHNA, CDR2 SNTAGT. This CDR3 has 14 residues. V lost 0 bases to trimming and J lost 4 bases; unmatched junction nucleotides: 1.

The J gene is TRBJ1-1, the V gene TRBV4-1; D uncertain. V shed 0 bases and J shed 1 base, with 21 bases lying between them. Germline CDR1 is MGHRA and CDR2 is YSYEKL. The CDR3 totals 19 residues. CDR3: CASSQDSWGFSGKNTEAFF. In DNA form, the CDR3 reads TGCGCCAGCAGCCAAGATTCGTGGGGTTTTTCGGGAAAGAACACTGAAGCTTTCTTT.